The clone carrying this T cell receptor (beta chain) was detected a few times. The target antigen is unknown. This CDR3 is also generated by other DNA sequences in the sample. V shed 4 bases and J 6 bases; nucleotides not matched to a gene: 9. Germline loops: CDR1 MNHNS, CDR2 SASEGT. This CDR3 is built from 15 residues. In the PCR, 60 Vbeta and 13 Jbeta primers were used. The assay was immunoSEQ multiplex PCR, and TCRdb's table has in-frame clones only and misses some. The profile shows around 86,000 clones, 6% to 9% of them singletons. This sample is drawn from a study of cytomegalovirus exposure and HLA in healthy donors. Points from the study as a whole: Immune exposure was documented only through CMV serostatus.

The sequence derives from a man aged 50 or older in good health and CMV-seronegative. The V call is TRBV6-1, the J call TRBJ2-1, with 7 bases fitting TRBD1. Sequencing was performed on PBMCs. CDR3 protein: CASSGSRDRGNEQFF. DNA for the CDR3: TGTGCCAGCAGTGGATCCCGGGACAGAGGCAATGAGCAGTTCTTC.